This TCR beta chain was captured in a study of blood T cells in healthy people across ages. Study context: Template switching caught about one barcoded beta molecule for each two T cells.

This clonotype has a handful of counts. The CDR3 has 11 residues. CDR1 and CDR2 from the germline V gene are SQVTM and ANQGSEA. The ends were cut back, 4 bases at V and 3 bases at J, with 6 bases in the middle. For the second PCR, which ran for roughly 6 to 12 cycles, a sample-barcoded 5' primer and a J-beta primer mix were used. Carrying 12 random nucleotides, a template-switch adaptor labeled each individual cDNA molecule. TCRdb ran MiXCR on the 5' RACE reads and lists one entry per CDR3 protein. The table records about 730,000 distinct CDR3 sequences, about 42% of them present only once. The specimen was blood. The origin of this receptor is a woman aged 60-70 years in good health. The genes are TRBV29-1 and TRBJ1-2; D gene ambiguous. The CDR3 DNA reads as TGCAGCGTTGGGTTCGACTATGGCTACACCTTC. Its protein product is CSVGFDYGYTF.